The clone carrying this T cell receptor beta chain came up a few times. The target antigen is unknown. A read error may account for a junction end that differs from germline. This entry is derived from a study of glioma-infiltrating T cells. Study results and limitations: CDR3 overlap between tissue and blood was very small. Tissue-blood divergence was below expectation in non-neoplastic patients, above in gliomas.

The CDR3 is 13 amino acids. Germline-derived CDR1 and CDR2 are LNHNV and YYDKDF (reference sequence). Amplification of TCR alpha and beta CDR3 regions from RNA used iRepertoire nested multiplex PCR. One-step reverse transcription and amplification started from roughly 100-400 ng of tissue mRNA or PBMC total RNA. TCRdb re-derived calls from the multiplex PCR reads in MiXCR, one entry per CDR3 protein. The table lists some 150,000 distinct CDR3 sequences, more than 35% of them singletons. This TCR came from a human donor with low-grade glioma or glioblastoma, undergoing nonglioma brain surgery, or in good health (not recorded which). The chain uses TRBV15 and TRBJ1-1, with D maybe TRBD1 (6 bases). The material sequenced was glioma tissue, nonneoplastic brain tissue, or PBMCs (not recorded which). The CDR3 region is CASSRDISFEAFF. The CDR3 bases are TGTGCCAGCAGCCGGGACATAAGCTTTGAAGCTTTCTTT.